The rows below give T cell receptor beta chains drawn from one sample of a study of cytomegalovirus exposure and HLA in healthy donors. Only in-frame clones appear in the TCRdb table, and some are missing; sequencing was by immunoSEQ multiplex PCR. The data show about 180,000 clones, with 82% seen just once and 1.5% held by the top ten. The specimen was PBMCs. The receptors stem from a man aged 35-49 years in good health and CMV-seronegative. The conserved cysteine and the conserved F or W are not part of the CDR3 here. The order of the fields is J gene, V gene, CDR3 protein.

J: TRBJ2-7
V: TRBV5-6
CDR3: ASSLPIIAGGPYEQY

J: TRBJ1-2
V: TRBV25-1
CDR3: ASSEEPGIYGYT

J: TRBJ2-3
V: TRBV5-1
CDR3: ASSPGGGTDTQY

J: TRBJ1-1
V: TRBV5-1
CDR3: ASSAFTLGGTEAF

J: TRBJ2-7
V: TRBV5-6
CDR3: ASSDRRASAGEQY

J: TRBJ1-6
V: TRBV7-6
CDR3: ASSLARTGDNSPLH

J: TRBJ2-5
V: TRBV6-5
CDR3: ASSLGGLAETQY

J: TRBJ2-1
V: TRBV2
CDR3: ASTVSYEQF

J: TRBJ1-2
V: TRBV28
CDR3: ASSRYRDGYT

J: TRBJ1-2
V: TRBV4-2
CDR3: ASSQDRGLSNYGYT

J: TRBJ1-1
V: TRBV7-2
CDR3: ASSLKTGRTEAF

J: TRBJ1-5
V: TRBV30
CDR3: AWSVLRGSQPQH

J: TRBJ2-7
V: TRBV5-1
CDR3: ASSLPGSVYEQY

J: TRBJ2-7
V: TRBV5-4
CDR3: ASSWGQGGTYEQY

J: TRBJ1-1
V: TRBV7-2
CDR3: ASSLEAGFGTEAF

J: TRBJ1-4
V: TRBV15
CDR3: ATSRKGAGGEKLF

J: TRBJ2-7
V: TRBV5-1
CDR3: ASSLGQGGSKSGEQY

J: TRBJ2-1
V: TRBV28
CDR3: ARALPGQVNNEQF

J: TRBJ1-2
V: TRBV7-2
CDR3: ASSLAGTGNYGYT

J: TRBJ1-4
V: TRBV19
CDR3: ASSTGQAGPEKLF

J: TRBJ2-7
V: TRBV9
CDR3: ASSAYLAGGEQY

J: TRBJ2-3
V: TRBV5-4
CDR3: ASSSLAGTQADTQY